This T cell receptor (beta chain) appears in the sequencing data of a study of blood T cell repertoires in COVID-19. Study context: The samples span acute and convalescent COVID-19 from the United States, Italy and Spain. T cells, B-cell-depleted T cells, or PBMCs supplied cDNA or gDNA.

The CDR3 runs to 14 residues. The V gene end was trimmed by 3 bases and the J gene end by 7 bases; junction bases not matched to a gene: 2. Germline loops: CDR1 SGHDT, CDR2 YYEEEE. In the original analysis: By means of reference gene primer amplification, nucleated cell counts were estimated. Assay: immunoSEQ multiplex PCR; the TCRdb copy retains only in-frame clones and omits some. The DNA was the basis for D and trimming; V, J and clone size are from that table. The sample holds some 150,000 clones, around 88% seen once. The sample taken for sequencing was peripheral blood. The V call is TRBV5-6, the J call TRBJ1-6; 9 bases match TRBD1. The sequence came from a woman aged 55-70 years with acute or convalescent COVID-19. CDR3 residues: CASSSGTGNSPLHF. The CDR3 bases are TGTGCCAGCAGCTCAGGGACAGGGAATTCACCCCTCCACTTT.